A selection of T cell receptor beta chains follows, all from one sample in a study of cytomegalovirus exposure and HLA in healthy donors. Generated by immunoSEQ multiplex PCR, the TCRdb table keeps only in-frame clones and is missing some. Among 150,000 to 200,000 clones listed, around 68% were seen once. Sample: PBMCs. Source of these receptors: a man in his forties in good health and CMV-seronegative. Both conserved end residues are part of each CDR3. The D gene is left open where the match is weak. Expanded clones get a size class; other rows say once, few or many, or leave the size out.

D: NA
size: NA
J: TRBJ1-1
V: TRBV7-2
CDR3: CASSLSRAEAFF
DNA: TGTGCCAGCAGCTTAAGTCGGGCTGAAGCTTTCTTT

D: TRBD1
size: NA
J: TRBJ1-3
V: TRBV4-3
CDR3: CASSQDRISGNTIYF
DNA: TGCGCCAGCAGCCAGGACAGGATCTCTGGAAACACCATATATTTT

D: TRBD2
size: NA
J: TRBJ2-3
V: TRBV5-8
CDR3: CASSLGEGRGTDTQYF
DNA: TGTGCCAGCAGCTTGGGGGAGGGGCGCGGTACAGATACGCAGTATTTT

D: TRBD2
size: few
J: TRBJ2-5
V: TRBV29-1
CDR3: CSVFGAGGTQYF
DNA: TGCAGCGTCTTCGGGGCGGGAGGGACCCAGTACTTC

D: NA
size: NA
J: TRBJ1-5
V: TRBV2
CDR3: CASSTEAGYSNQPQHF
DNA: TGTGCCAGCAGTACTGAAGCAGGATATAGCAATCAGCCCCAGCATTTT

D: TRBD2
size: few
J: TRBJ2-7
V: TRBV6-6
CDR3: CASGPTGGGIAYEQYF
DNA: TGTGCCAGCGGTCCCACGGGCGGGGGGATAGCCTACGAGCAGTACTTC

D: TRBD1
size: NA
J: TRBJ1-4
V: TRBV10-3
CDR3: CAISDRGQGGTNEKLFF
DNA: TGTGCCATCAGTGACCGGGGACAGGGGGGAACTAATGAAAAACTGTTTTTT

D: NA
size: NA
J: TRBJ2-1
V: TRBV2
CDR3: CAIGRGPYNEQFF
DNA: TGTGCCATCGGGAGAGGCCCCTACAATGAGCAGTTCTTC

D: NA
size: NA
J: TRBJ2-1
V: TRBV7-2
CDR3: CASSLREGEGEQFF
DNA: TGTGCCAGCAGCTTAAGGGAGGGGGAGGGAGAGCAGTTCTTC

D: NA
size: NA
J: TRBJ2-7
V: TRBV29-1
CDR3: CSARGNYSYEQYF
DNA: TGCAGCGCGCGCGGAAATTACTCCTACGAGCAGTACTTC

D: TRBD2
size: NA
J: TRBJ2-3
V: TRBV5-1
CDR3: CASSLGGTSGDSTDTQYF
DNA: TGCGCCAGCAGCTTGGGAGGGACTAGCGGGGACAGCACAGATACGCAGTATTTT

D: NA
size: NA
J: TRBJ2-7
V: TRBV30
CDR3: CAWSGDTYEQYF
DNA: TGTGCCTGGAGTGGGGACACTTACGAGCAGTACTTC

D: TRBD1
size: NA
J: TRBJ2-3
V: TRBV6-1
CDR3: CASSHRGNTDTQYF
DNA: TGTGCCAGCAGTCACAGGGGGAACACAGATACGCAGTATTTT

D: NA
size: once
J: TRBJ2-7
V: TRBV11-1
CDR3: CASSLAGRGDEQYF
DNA: TGTGCCAGCAGCTTAGCGGGACGCGGGGACGAGCAGTACTTC

D: NA
size: few
J: TRBJ1-5
V: TRBV28
CDR3: CASSSPQWAGGNQPQHF
DNA: TGTGCCAGCAGTTCACCCCAGTGGGCCGGGGGCAATCAGCCCCAGCATTTT

D: TRBD1
size: once
J: TRBJ2-7
V: TRBV7-9
CDR3: CASSPNRDRWGGEQYF
DNA: TGTGCCAGCAGCCCGAATAGGGACAGGTGGGGAGGCGAGCAGTACTTC

D: NA
size: few
J: TRBJ2-7
V: TRBV27
CDR3: CASSLRGRGDLYEQYF
DNA: TGTGCCAGCAGTTTAAGGGGCAGGGGCGACCTCTACGAGCAGTACTTC

D: NA
size: NA
J: TRBJ2-4
V: TRBV28
CDR3: CASSLVDSKNIQYF
DNA: TGTGCCAGCAGTTTAGTGGACAGTAAAAACATTCAGTACTTC

D: NA
size: few
J: TRBJ1-4
V: TRBV7-9
CDR3: CASSLWEGLGGWEEKLFF
DNA: TGTGCCAGCAGCTTATGGGAAGGTCTCGGGGGATGGGAAGAAAAACTGTTTTTT

D: NA
size: NA
J: TRBJ2-6
V: TRBV7-9
CDR3: CASSRSGTIGSGANVLTF
DNA: TGTGCCAGCAGCCGGTCCGGGACAATAGGCTCTGGGGCCAACGTCCTGACTTTC

D: TRBD1
size: NA
J: TRBJ2-5
V: TRBV7-9
CDR3: CAYVPGQGDQETQYF
DNA: TGTGCTTACGTCCCGGGACAGGGCGACCAAGAGACCCAGTACTTC

D: NA
size: NA
J: TRBJ1-3
V: TRBV30
CDR3: CAWEPGFSGNTIYF
DNA: TGTGCCTGGGAACCCGGTTTCTCTGGAAACACCATATATTTT

D: TRBD2
size: NA
J: TRBJ2-3
V: TRBV2
CDR3: CASLSRAGGTDTQYF
DNA: TGTGCCAGCCTGTCGCGAGCGGGAGGGACAGATACGCAGTATTTT

D: NA
size: NA
J: TRBJ2-1
V: TRBV13
CDR3: CASSLDLFGNEQFF
DNA: TGTGCCAGCAGCTTAGATTTGTTCGGGAATGAGCAGTTCTTC

D: NA
size: NA
J: TRBJ1-5
V: TRBV6-5
CDR3: CASSYGAVNQPQHF
DNA: TGTGCCAGCAGTTACGGGGCCGTTAATCAGCCCCAGCATTTT

D: TRBD2
size: NA
J: TRBJ2-2
V: TRBV6-6
CDR3: CASWEREGAPGELFF
DNA: TGTGCCAGCTGGGAAAGGGAGGGAGCGCCCGGGGAGCTGTTTTTT

D: TRBD2
size: NA
J: TRBJ2-3
V: TRBV2
CDR3: CASSEWGGSGNSDTQYF
DNA: TGTGCCAGCAGTGAATGGGGGGGTAGCGGGAATTCAGATACGCAGTATTTT

D: NA
size: NA
J: TRBJ1-1
V: TRBV6-5
CDR3: CASSGRENTEAFF
DNA: TGTGCCAGCAGTGGACGGGAGAACACTGAAGCTTTCTTT

D: TRBD1
size: NA
J: TRBJ1-6
V: TRBV18
CDR3: CASSPGTGYNSPLHF
DNA: TGTGCCAGCTCACCCGGGACAGGCTATAATTCACCCCTCCACTTT

D: TRBD1
size: few
J: TRBJ2-1
V: TRBV10-3
CDR3: CAISGGTGANEQFF
DNA: TGTGCCATCAGTGGAGGGACAGGGGCCAATGAGCAGTTCTTC

D: TRBD2
size: NA
J: TRBJ2-5
V: TRBV2
CDR3: CASSRTSGGARETQYF
DNA: TGTGCCAGCAGTCGGACTAGCGGGGGGGCGAGGGAGACCCAGTACTTC

D: NA
size: NA
J: TRBJ2-7
V: TRBV11-2
CDR3: CASSLAPGERLLYEQYF
DNA: TGTGCCAGCAGCTTAGCCCCGGGAGAGAGGTTGTTATACGAGCAGTACTTC

D: NA
size: NA
J: TRBJ1-5
V: TRBV28
CDR3: CASSHGGGNQPQHF
DNA: TGTGCCAGCAGCCATGGAGGGGGCAATCAGCCCCAGCATTTT

D: NA
size: few
J: TRBJ2-3
V: TRBV7-9
CDR3: CASSYREFTDTQYF
DNA: TGTGCCAGCAGCTACCGGGAGTTCACAGATACGCAGTATTTT

D: NA
size: NA
J: TRBJ2-7
V: TRBV5-4
CDR3: CASSLIGAYSYEQYF
DNA: TGTGCCAGCAGCTTGATTGGGGCTTACTCCTACGAGCAGTACTTC

D: TRBD2
size: NA
J: TRBJ2-2
V: TRBV5-1
CDR3: CASSLNLRGAFGELFF
DNA: TGCGCCAGCAGCTTGAACTTGCGGGGGGCATTCGGGGAGCTGTTTTTT

D: TRBD1
size: NA
J: TRBJ1-5
V: TRBV7-2
CDR3: CASTQQGALNQPQHF
DNA: TGTGCCAGCACCCAACAGGGGGCTCTCAATCAGCCCCAGCATTTT

D: NA
size: NA
J: TRBJ2-3
V: TRBV6-5
CDR3: CASSTRKDTQYF
DNA: TGTGCCAGCAGTACCAGGAAAGATACGCAGTATTTT

D: NA
size: NA
J: TRBJ2-2
V: TRBV5-1
CDR3: CASSPLGGGYTGELFF
DNA: TGCGCCAGCAGCCCCCTGGGTGGGGGGTACACCGGGGAGCTGTTTTTT

D: NA
size: NA
J: TRBJ2-2
V: TRBV19
CDR3: CASSSGQNTGELFF
DNA: TGTGCCAGTAGTTCGGGACAGAACACCGGGGAGCTGTTTTTT

D: NA
size: once
J: TRBJ1-1
V: TRBV19
CDR3: CASKGGATTFF
DNA: TGTGCCAGTAAGGGAGGGGCTACGACTTTCTTT

D: TRBD2
size: NA
J: TRBJ2-1
V: TRBV6-5
CDR3: CASSYDFSGRVGEQFF
DNA: TGTGCCAGCAGTTATGACTTTAGCGGGAGAGTCGGTGAGCAGTTCTTC

D: NA
size: NA
J: TRBJ1-2
V: TRBV29-1
CDR3: CSVEGSNYGYTF
DNA: TGCAGCGTTGAGGGCAGTAACTATGGCTACACCTTC

D: NA
size: NA
J: TRBJ2-7
V: TRBV30
CDR3: CAWSAGGTAYEQYF
DNA: TGTGCCTGGAGCGCTGGCGGGACAGCCTACGAGCAGTACTTC

D: NA
size: NA
J: TRBJ2-6
V: TRBV5-8
CDR3: CASSFDTAGANVLTF
DNA: TGTGCCAGCAGCTTTGACACCGCTGGGGCCAACGTCCTGACTTTC

D: NA
size: NA
J: TRBJ2-7
V: TRBV28
CDR3: CASSFGGWEQYF
DNA: TGTGCCAGCAGTTTCGGGGGTTGGGAGCAGTACTTC

D: TRBD1
size: NA
J: TRBJ2-5
V: TRBV5-1
CDR3: CASSFTGGKETQYF
DNA: TGCGCCAGCAGCTTTACAGGGGGAAAAGAGACCCAGTACTTC

D: NA
size: NA
J: TRBJ2-7
V: TRBV19
CDR3: CASSRFIGTGAYEQYF
DNA: TGTGCCAGTAGTAGGTTTATCGGGACTGGAGCCTACGAGCAGTACTTC

D: NA
size: NA
J: TRBJ1-1
V: TRBV29-1
CDR3: CSVRGIEAFF
DNA: TGCAGCGTTCGGGGGATTGAAGCTTTCTTT

D: NA
size: few
J: TRBJ1-1
V: TRBV6-5
CDR3: CASSYEGAEAFF
DNA: TGTGCCAGCAGCTACGAGGGTGCTGAAGCTTTCTTT